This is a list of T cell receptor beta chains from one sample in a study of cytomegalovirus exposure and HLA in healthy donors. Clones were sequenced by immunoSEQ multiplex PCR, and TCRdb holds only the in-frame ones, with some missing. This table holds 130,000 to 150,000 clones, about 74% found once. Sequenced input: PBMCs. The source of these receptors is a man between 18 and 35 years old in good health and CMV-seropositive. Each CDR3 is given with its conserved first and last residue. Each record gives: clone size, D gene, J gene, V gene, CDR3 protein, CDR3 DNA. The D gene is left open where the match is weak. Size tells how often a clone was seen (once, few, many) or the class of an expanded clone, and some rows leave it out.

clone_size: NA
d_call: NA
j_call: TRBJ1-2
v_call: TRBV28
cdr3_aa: CASFSEPGGYTF
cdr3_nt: TGTGCCAGTTTCTCAGAGCCGGGGGGCTACACCTTC

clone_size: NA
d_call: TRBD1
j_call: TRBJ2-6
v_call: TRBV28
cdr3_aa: CASSPTGGNVLTF
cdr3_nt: TGTGCCAGCAGTCCCACAGGGGGCAACGTCCTGACTTTC

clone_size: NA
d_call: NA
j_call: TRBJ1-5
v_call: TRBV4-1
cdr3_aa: CASSQKSQGQPQHF
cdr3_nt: TGCGCCAGCAGCCAAAAGAGCCAGGGGCAGCCCCAGCATTTT

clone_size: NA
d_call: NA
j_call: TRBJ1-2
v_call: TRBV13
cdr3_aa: CASSLDREGHGYTF
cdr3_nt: TGTGCCAGCAGCTTAGACAGGGAAGGCCATGGCTACACCTTC

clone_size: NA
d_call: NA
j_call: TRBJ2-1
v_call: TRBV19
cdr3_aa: CASAVNPNNEQFF
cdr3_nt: TGTGCCAGTGCGGTGAACCCCAACAATGAGCAGTTCTTC

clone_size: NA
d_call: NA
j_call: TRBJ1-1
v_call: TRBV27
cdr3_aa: CASSATGRSEAFF
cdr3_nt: TGTGCCAGCAGCGCGACAGGTAGGTCTGAAGCTTTCTTT

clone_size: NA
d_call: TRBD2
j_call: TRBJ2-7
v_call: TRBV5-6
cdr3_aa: CASSLVGGPISEQYF
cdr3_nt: TGTGCCAGCAGCTTGGTGGGAGGGCCCATTTCCGAGCAGTACTTC

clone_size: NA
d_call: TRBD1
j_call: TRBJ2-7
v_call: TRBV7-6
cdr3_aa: CASSFGTGAYEQYF
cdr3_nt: TGTGCCAGCAGCTTCGGGACAGGGGCCTACGAGCAGTACTTC

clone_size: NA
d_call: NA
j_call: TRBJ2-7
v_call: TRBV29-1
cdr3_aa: CSVSQGIWYEQYF
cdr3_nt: TGCAGCGTTTCCCAGGGGATATGGTACGAGCAGTACTTC

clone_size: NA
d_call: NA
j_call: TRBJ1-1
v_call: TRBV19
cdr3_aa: CASSITAGGEAFF
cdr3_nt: TGTGCCAGTAGTATAACGGCGGGGGGCGAAGCTTTCTTT

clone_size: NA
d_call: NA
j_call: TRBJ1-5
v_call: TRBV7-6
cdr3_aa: CASSLAGGDNQPQHF
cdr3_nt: TGTGCCAGCAGCTTAGCAGGGGGGGACAATCAGCCCCAGCATTTT

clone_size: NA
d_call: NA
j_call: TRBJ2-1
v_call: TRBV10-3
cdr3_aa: CAISESKGTTNNEQFF
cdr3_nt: TGTGCCATCAGTGAGTCGAAAGGGACAACTAACAATGAGCAGTTCTTC

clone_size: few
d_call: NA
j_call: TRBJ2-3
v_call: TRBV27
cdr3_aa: CASTRDFNTDTQYF
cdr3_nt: TGTGCCAGCACGAGGGACTTCAACACAGATACGCAGTATTTT

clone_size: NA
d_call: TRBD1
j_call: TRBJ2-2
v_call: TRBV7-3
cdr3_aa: CASSPQGTGGTGELFF
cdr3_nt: TGTGCCAGCAGCCCGCAGGGGACAGGGGGGACCGGGGAGCTGTTTTTT

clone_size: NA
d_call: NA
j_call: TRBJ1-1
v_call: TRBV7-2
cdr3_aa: CASSRGGSFWQAFF
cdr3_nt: TGTGCCAGCAGCCGGGGGGGGTCGTTCTGGCAGGCTTTCTTT

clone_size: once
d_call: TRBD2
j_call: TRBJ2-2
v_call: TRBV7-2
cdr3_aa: CASSLREGGVTGELFF
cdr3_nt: TGTGCCAGCAGCTTACGGGAGGGTGGGGTAACCGGGGAGCTGTTTTTT

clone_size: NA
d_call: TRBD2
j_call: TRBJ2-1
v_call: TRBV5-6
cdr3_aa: CASSLLARDYNEQFF
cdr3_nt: TGTGCCAGCAGCTTACTAGCGCGAGACTACAATGAGCAGTTCTTC

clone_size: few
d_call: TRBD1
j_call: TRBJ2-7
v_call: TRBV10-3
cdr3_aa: CASGTGKDEQYF
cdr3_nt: TGTGCCTCCGGGACAGGGAAGGACGAGCAGTACTTC

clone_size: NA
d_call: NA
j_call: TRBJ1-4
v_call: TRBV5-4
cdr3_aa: CASSLSRGEKLFF
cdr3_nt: TGTGCCAGCAGCTTGAGCAGGGGCGAAAAACTGTTTTTT

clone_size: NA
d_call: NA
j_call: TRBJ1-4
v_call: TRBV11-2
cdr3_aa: CASSLSPGIGEKLFF
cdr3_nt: TGTGCCAGCAGCTTAAGCCCCGGGATTGGAGAAAAACTGTTTTTT

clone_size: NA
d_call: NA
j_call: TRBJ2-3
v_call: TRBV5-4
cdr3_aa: CASSSRSGRTDTQYF
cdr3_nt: TGTGCCAGCAGCTCCCGAAGCGGTCGCACAGATACGCAGTATTTT

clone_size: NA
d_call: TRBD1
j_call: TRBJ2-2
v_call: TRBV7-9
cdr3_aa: CASSPTTGPGELFF
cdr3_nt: TGTGCCAGCAGCCCCACGACAGGGCCCGGGGAGCTGTTTTTT

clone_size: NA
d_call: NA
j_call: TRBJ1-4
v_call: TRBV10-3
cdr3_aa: CAITHAANEKLFF
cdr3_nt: TGTGCCATCACACACGCGGCTAATGAAAAACTGTTTTTT

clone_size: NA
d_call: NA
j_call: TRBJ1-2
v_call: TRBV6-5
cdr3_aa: CASSYSSSLGRYGYTF
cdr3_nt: TGTGCCAGCAGTTACTCGAGTTCGTTGGGGCGATATGGCTACACCTTC

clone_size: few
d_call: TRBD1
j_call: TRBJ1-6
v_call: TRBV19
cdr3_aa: CASRTGGRRYNSPLHF
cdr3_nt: TGTGCCAGCAGGACAGGGGGCCGTCGCTATAATTCACCCCTCCACTTT

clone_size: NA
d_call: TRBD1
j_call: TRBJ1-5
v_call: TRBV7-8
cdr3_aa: CASSRRDRGNTGNQPQHF
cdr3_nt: TGTGCCAGCAGCCGCCGGGACAGGGGCAATACCGGCAATCAGCCCCAGCATTTT